Listed here is a single TCR beta chain. Its specific antigen is unknown. Per-base quality was not reported, and no clone a single base away is much larger than it. Library creation used RACE. TCRdb shows the sequencer as NextSeq 500. Library preparation attached unique molecular identifiers to individual cDNA molecules for quantitative, reproducible TCR counting. From each blood RNA sample, both TCR alpha and TCR beta chains were sequenced. Per the authors' processing: Samples had a median of roughly 98,000 TCRs, with a range from about 23,224 to 690,600. The Decombinator software suite was used to annotate V, J and CDR3 in the TCR reads. For PS versus PT1 abundance plots, all samples were subsampled to the same number of TCRs (28,000). TCRs were defined as expanded if absent before sensitization and observed at least eight times at the 2-week time point. Starting from the raw public reads, TCRdb applied fastp trimming at Q25, assembled clones with MiXCR and retained in-frame beta chains. Rows with a matching CDR3 protein are joined into one entry that keeps the most common DNA and genes. These V and J calls derive from TCRdb rather than the authors' analysis. The sample data list approximately 370,000 distinct CDR3 sequences, and 5.5% of these were observed just once. The ten largest account for around 8% of the sample.

The sample's time point label, in plain terms: pre-sensitization, week 0. Read against the paper, the sample's treatment or condition label means: therapeutic diphenylcyclopropenone sensitization with weekly scalp DPC. At every patch-test visit, the blood draw took place before the patch test was put on. To be eligible, patients had to be aged 18 to 70, diagnosed with alopecia and judged suitable for DPC therapy, while pregnant patients were excluded. Unfractionated whole blood was collected in Tempus Blood RNA tubes, and total RNA was extracted from that blood. This record comes from a study of human T cells and chemical hapten exposure (dated by TCRdb to the early 2020s). About the investigation overall: For sensitization, 2% DPC in acetone was applied to a roughly 2 cm by roughly 2 cm area of upper inner arm skin. Weekly therapeutic DPC doses were additionally applied to the scalp of patients throughout the roughly 24-week study period. Patch testing was performed on the upper back with Finn chambers containing 0.01% DPC, and the patch tests were scored after 6 days according to International Contact Dermatitis Research Group standards. Alopecia areata with under or over 50% scalp involvement, alopecia totalis and alopecia universalis were represented in the patient cohort, which was mostly female. Libraries were combined into a pool for sequencing, and differences in TCR yield between samples came mainly from small differences in library volumes within the pool. Peripheral blood TCR repertoire changes were tracked in vivo in alopecia patients during primary and secondary sensitization to the hapten diphenylcyclopropenone (DPC). Blood samples were taken from patients before sensitization (week 0) and then at 2, 6 and about 24 weeks after DPC sensitization. About 28 alopecia patients gave blood for TCR sequencing at one to four time points (pre-sensitization, 2, 6 and 24 weeks). Summary of the overall study and its limitations: Repeated subsampling changed both the strength of the expansion versus patch-test correlation and the threshold at which the correlation became significant. Patch test score correlated positively with the number of PT1 expanded TCRs, reaching significance at thresholds 8, 16 and 32 but not at 4. The number of TCRs above 1 in 1000 frequency did not change with DPC sensitization; there was no evidence of global repertoire structure alterations. Significantly more large CDR3 similarity clusters were formed by expanded TCRs than by pre-sensitization or healthy control sets, consistent with antigen-driven responses. All patients had alopecia, a presumed autoimmune disease, so their immune response might differ from that of healthy individuals.

Here V drops 7 bases and J drops 0 bases, and the junction holds 14 bases not matched to any gene. CDR1 and CDR2 are drawn from the germline V gene: MNHEY, SVGEGT. Including the terminal cysteine and phenylalanine, the CDR3 comprises 19 residues. The sequence is cut down to CDR3 DNA, 57 bases in frame from base 1. Sequencing used whole blood, obtained in connection with sensitization to the hapten diphenylcyclopropenone (DPC). The chain is assembled from TRBV6-2 or TRBV6-3 and TRBJ2-6; 8 central bases correspond to TRBD1. The clonotype originates from a woman aged 18-30 years with alopecia areata. Some clones in this sample may be carry-over from other donors' samples. Read as DNA, the sequence is TGTGCCAGCACCATAACCGTGACAGGGGCGTACTCTGGGGCCAACGTCCTGACTTTC. This translates into CASTITVTGAYSGANVLTF.